This T cell receptor (beta chain) is drawn from a study of shared clonotypes between healthy human individuals (TCRdb year 2020). About the investigation overall: The cohort comprised a couple of women and a few men aged 18 to 49 years. For each donor, CD4 naive and CD4 memory were each given three plates, CD8 naive was given two plates, and CD8 memory was given one plate. Blood TCR repertoires of four to six healthy adults were deeply sequenced to estimate repertoire size and the extent of clonotype sharing between individuals. To increase sequencing depth and limit assay-specific biases, TCR repertoire library preparation and sequencing were carried out by different laboratories using diverse techniques. Between about 0.94 and 8.9 billion PBMCs per donor were obtained by leukapheresis. Overall results and qualifications from the work: Larger estimated clonotype richness was generally found for naive subsets than for memory subsets. Across four donors, 5% to 6% of naive CD4, approximately 3.6% of naive CD8, approximately 2.5% of memory CD4, and 0.3% to 0.45% of memory CD8 clonotypes were shared. Because the study included only a small number of donors, the genetic and exposure-history diversity represented was limited. Compared with non-shared clonotypes, the clonotypes found in all four sorted-subset donors had higher generation probabilities. Incomplete sequencing was indicated by rarefaction of sorted-subset datasets, despite the large sequencing depth. Sampling was restricted to blood, and TCR repertoires in tissue are likely to differ from TCR repertoires in blood. Pairwise subsampling led to the expectation that sequencing depth would affect the degree of clonotype sharing among donors.

The V and J ends are trimmed by 0 bases and 0 bases, leaving 9 bases between them. The CDR3 starts with the cysteine, ends with the phenylalanine, and has 16 residues. This entry keeps only the CDR3 DNA: 48 bases, framed from base 1. The germline V gene (reference sequence) gives CDR1 as MNHEY and CDR2 as SMNVEV. Using the deep immunoSEQ assay, multiplex PCR amplified TCR CDR3 regions from genomic DNA. For each cell subset, the extracted genomic DNA was distributed evenly across all wells of several immunoSEQ 96-well plates, and each plate served as one replicate. For sorted subsets, each replicate PCR was loaded with approximately 190 ng genomic DNA, equivalent to roughly 30,000 T cell genomes. Purified libraries were measured with a Qubit 3.0 fluorometer, size-checked on a Bioanalyzer 2100, and measured again with the KAPA Library Quantification kit. Every immunoSEQ 96-well plate was sequenced on a dedicated single-read 150-cycle Illumina NextSeq 550 flow cell. The source study handled its data this way. Because the immunoSEQ output held only junctional sequences and lacked quality scores, the filtering could not match the filtering applied to full-length reads. To assign V/J genes and CDR3, sequences were annotated against IMGT germline references using PyIR, a Python wrapper for IgBLAST v1.9. Any read was removed if the V/J assignment was weak (E-value above 1e-6), the CDR3 was missing, or the read contained stop codons, out-of-frame junctions, or ambiguous translated residues. V3J clonotypes were defined as sequences sharing an identical inferred V gene, J gene, and CDR3 amino acid sequence. To compute the percentage overlap between repertoires, the number of shared unique clonotypes was divided by the size of the smaller repertoire. Richness of each repertoire was evaluated using RTK rarefaction, the Chao1 estimator, and Recon v2.1 estimates of unobserved clonotypes. OLGA was used to compute generation probabilities for all TCRbeta clonotypes that the gDNA method yielded from a handful of donors. TCRdb took this table from immuneACCESS and kept in-frame rearrangements with V and J called. Such tables lack part of the clones; where checked against another copy, unresolved V genes explain under half of the gap, and the rest is unexplained. D and trimming come from the DNA, and the V and J calls and clone size come from that table. This sample holds a few million clones; approximately 95% were observed only once. The leading ten clones occupy under 0.45% of the sample.

The donors were healthy, HIV-negative adults who had no recently reported acute infections or vaccinations. Every donor was a Caucasian adult residing in Nashville, Tennessee, USA. CD4+ T cells were enriched by magnetic negative selection; naive cells were then positively selected on CD45RA, and the negative fraction formed the memory subset. After blood collection by leukapheresis, PBMCs were isolated using Ficoll-Histopaque density gradient centrifugation and then cryopreserved in the vapor phase of liquid nitrogen. Analytical flow cytometry was used to check the purity and quantity of each magnetically sorted T cell population. Genomic DNA was isolated from every sorted fraction and measured by UV absorbance on a Nanodrop 2000c. A note on this clone: It has no known antigen specificity. One base away there is no much larger clone; base qualities are not given.

Sequenced sample: naive CD4+ T cells from PBMCs. Sample cell subset or site, as interpreted from the label and publication: CD45RA+ positively selected. The chain couples TRBV27 to TRBJ2-1, with the D gene call left open. The receptor was derived from a man younger than 30 in good health. Some clones in this sample may be carry-over from other donors' samples. The bases read TGTGCCAGCAGTTTATCGACGGGCAGCTCCTACAATGAGCAGTTCTTC. Its translation reads: CASSLSTGSSYNEQFF.